Listed below are T cell receptor beta chains from one sample, sequenced in a study of shared clonotypes between healthy human individuals. Sequencing used immunoSEQ multiplex PCR; TCRdb keeps in-frame clones, though not all of them. The table has about 340,000 clones, more than 60% seen once. Sequenced material: memory CD4+ T cells sorted from blood. These receptor sequences come from a man between 25 and 39 years old in good health. CDR3s include the opening cysteine and the closing phenylalanine or tryptophan. A D gene is named only where the DNA matches it firmly. For some rows the clone size is stated as once, few or many, or as a class when expanded; others skip it.

d_call j_call clone_size v_call cdr3_nt cdr3_aa
TRBD1 TRBJ2-5 NA TRBV5-1 TGCGCCAGCAGCTTGTTGGCAGGGGGTGCGGAGACCCAGTACTTC CASSLLAGGAETQYF
TRBD2 TRBJ2-3 NA TRBV2 TGTGCCAGCAGGGCTAGCGGCACCAGCACAGATACGCAGTATTTT CASRASGTSTDTQYF
TRBD2 TRBJ2-1 NA TRBV2 TGTGCCAGCAGTCCATTCCTAGCGGGAGTGCCCTACAATGAGCAGTTCTTC CASSPFLAGVPYNEQFF
TRBD2 TRBJ2-3 NA TRBV18 TGTGCCAGCTCACCATCGACTAGCGGGTCTTTCACAGATACGCAGTATTTT CASSPSTSGSFTDTQYF
NA TRBJ2-1 few TRBV7-3 TGTGCCAGCAGCCCAACCTCGGGGAATTACAATGAGCAGTTCTTC CASSPTSGNYNEQFF
NA TRBJ2-1 many TRBV14 TGTGCCAGCAGCTCCAGACGGGGGGCGTTGGGACTACTAAATGAGCAGTTCTTC CASSSRRGALGLLNEQFF
NA TRBJ1-5 NA TRBV7-8 TGTGCCAGCAGCCCTGCCACGGGGGGGAGTCAGCCCCAGCATTTT CASSPATGGSQPQHF
NA TRBJ2-7 NA TRBV2 TGTGCCAGCATTCAAACATTGCTGGGCGAGCAGTACTTC CASIQTLLGEQYF
TRBD2 TRBJ2-5 NA TRBV7-2 TGTGCCAGCAGCTTAGGTCCTAGCGGGTCGCGACAAGAGACCCAGTACTTC CASSLGPSGSRQETQYF
NA TRBJ1-2 NA TRBV6-1 TGTGCCAGCAGTGAAGAAGGCTACACCTTC CASSEEGYTF
TRBD1 TRBJ2-5 NA TRBV2 TGTGCCAGCAGTGTAAGGGGGCGGGAGACCCAGTACTTC CASSVRGRETQYF
NA TRBJ2-7 NA TRBV30 TGTGCCTGGGGGGAGTGGGGCGAGCAGTACTTC CAWGEWGEQYF
NA TRBJ1-3 NA TRBV25-1 TGTGCCAGCAGTACCCTCAGGGGCGGAAACACCATATATTTT CASSTLRGGNTIYF
NA TRBJ2-7 NA TRBV18 TGTGCCAGCTCCCTAAAAGGGGGTTCATCCGAGCAGTACTTC CASSLKGGSSEQYF
TRBD1 TRBJ2-7 NA TRBV10-3 TGTGCCATCAGCGGGACAGGTCCCTGGGAGCAGTACTTC CAISGTGPWEQYF
NA TRBJ2-1 NA TRBV28 TGTGCCAGCAGTTTAGTCGGGGCCGGCCCCCACAATGAGCAGTTCTTC CASSLVGAGPHNEQFF
TRBD1 TRBJ2-3 NA TRBV5-1 TGCGCCAGCTTCCGGACAGGGCAAGATACGCAGTATTTT CASFRTGQDTQYF
NA TRBJ2-1 many TRBV14 TGTGCCAGCAGCCAAGGAGCATGGGAGCAGTTCTTC CASSQGAWEQFF
NA TRBJ1-1 NA TRBV10-1 TGCGCCAGCAGTGACGCGAACACTGAAGCTTTCTTT CASSDANTEAFF
NA TRBJ2-3 few TRBV5-5 TGTGCCAGCAGCTTATCGACAGATACGCAGTATTTT CASSLSTDTQYF
TRBD2 TRBJ2-1 NA TRBV5-6 TGTGCCAGCAGCTTAGGGACTAGCGACTACAATGAGCAGTTCTTC CASSLGTSDYNEQFF
NA TRBJ2-5 once TRBV6-5 TGTGCCAGCAGTTGGACGTCTCAAGAGACCCAGTACTTC CASSWTSQETQYF
NA TRBJ2-7 few TRBV6-6 TGTGCCAGCAGTTACCAAGACAGATCCGAGCAGTACTTC CASSYQDRSEQYF
TRBD1 TRBJ2-1 NA TRBV25-1 TGTGCCAGCAGTGGGACAGGGCTCTACAATGAGCAGTTCTTC CASSGTGLYNEQFF
TRBD2 TRBJ2-1 once TRBV6-5 TGTGCCAGCAGTCGTACTCCGACTAGCGGAGAGCAGTTCTTC CASSRTPTSGEQFF
NA TRBJ1-1 NA TRBV9 TGTGCCAGCAGCTCGGAAAGTTATGGCACTGAAGCTTTCTTT CASSSESYGTEAFF
NA TRBJ2-7 NA TRBV25-1 TGTGCCCTGGGCCAGGGAAGGGGATCCTACGAGCAGTACTTC CALGQGRGSYEQYF
TRBD1 TRBJ1-1 NA TRBV30 TGTGCCTGGTGCTGGGACAGGAACACTGAAGCTTTCTTT CAWCWDRNTEAFF
NA TRBJ2-7 NA TRBV6-1 TGTGCCAGCAGTGGTGGGCCTACTCTCGAGCAGTACTTC CASSGGPTLEQYF
TRBD1 TRBJ2-7 NA TRBV5-4 TGTGCCAGCAGCTTAGGGGGCTCTTCCTACGAGCAGTACTTC CASSLGGSSYEQYF
NA TRBJ1-5 NA TRBV2 TGTGCCAGCAGTTTACAAGGAGATGGTCAGCCCCAGCATTTT CASSLQGDGQPQHF
TRBD1 TRBJ1-5 NA TRBV5-1 TGCGCCAGCAGCCTGGGACAGAATCAGCCCCAGCATTTT CASSLGQNQPQHF
NA TRBJ2-7 NA TRBV25-1 TGTGCCAGTCGGGGGAACTTTCGCGAGCAGTACTTC CASRGNFREQYF
NA TRBJ2-7 NA TRBV28 TGTGCCAGCAGAACAACAGGGTCCCTCTACGAGCAGTACTTC CASRTTGSLYEQYF
NA TRBJ1-2 NA TRBV10-1 TGCGCCAGCAGCCCGGACAGAACATATGGCTACACCTTC CASSPDRTYGYTF
TRBD1 TRBJ1-2 once TRBV2 TGTGCCAGCAGTGAAGATAGGACAGGGGCGAACTATGGCTACACCTTC CASSEDRTGANYGYTF
TRBD2 TRBJ2-3 NA TRBV10-2 TGCGCCAGCAGTGATAGTACTAGCGGGAGGTGGGTCACAGATACGCAGTATTTT CASSDSTSGRWVTDTQYF
NA TRBJ1-3 NA TRBV29-1 TGCAGCGTAGACAGGGGAAACACCATATATTTT CSVDRGNTIYF
NA TRBJ2-5 once TRBV6-5 TGTGCCAGCAGTTACACCGCCGTGCCCCAAGAGACCCAGTACTTC CASSYTAVPQETQYF
NA TRBJ2-1 NA TRBV6-6 TGTGCCAGCAGTTACAATCCCCGGGACAATGAGCAGTTCTTC CASSYNPRDNEQFF
NA TRBJ2-2 NA TRBV19 TGTGCCAGTAGTAGCTTAGCGTCCGGCGGGGAGCTGTTTTTT CASSSLASGGELFF
NA TRBJ2-3 NA TRBV11-3 TGTGCCAGCAGCCTAGGGCCGTCAGATACGCAGTATTTT CASSLGPSDTQYF
NA TRBJ2-7 NA TRBV7-3 TGTGCCAGCAGCTTAACGGGGGGCGAGCAGTACTTC CASSLTGGEQYF
TRBD1 TRBJ2-7 once TRBV13 TGTGCCAGCAGCTTACCGGGACAGGGGGCGCGAGAGCAGTACTTC CASSLPGQGAREQYF
NA TRBJ1-5 NA TRBV28 TGTGCCAGCAGTTTATGGGGGAACAATCAGCCCCAGCATTTT CASSLWGNNQPQHF
TRBD1 TRBJ2-1 NA TRBV10-1 TGCGCCAGCAGGGGACAGGGCCTGGGTGAGCAGTTCTTC CASRGQGLGEQFF
NA TRBJ2-1 once TRBV10-1 TGCGCCAGCAGCGCCTTGGGATTAAACAATGAGCAGTTCTTC CASSALGLNNEQFF
TRBD2 TRBJ2-7 NA TRBV6-5 TGTGCCAGTCGTCGGCTAGCGGCAACCTACGAGCAGTACTTC CASRRLAATYEQYF
TRBD1 TRBJ2-5 NA TRBV11-2 TGTGCCAGCAGCCCAGGACAGGGTGTGGGAGAGACCCAGTACTTC CASSPGQGVGETQYF
NA TRBJ2-5 NA TRBV7-6 TGTGCCAGCAGCTTAGGGCCCCGGCAGAGTAGCGGTGAGACCCAGTACTTC CASSLGPRQSSGETQYF
NA TRBJ1-3 NA TRBV19 TGTGCCAGTAGTACCCGGACAGTTGGAAACACCATATATTTT CASSTRTVGNTIYF
NA TRBJ2-6 few TRBV5-4 TGTGCCAGCAGCTTGGGGGGGAACGCTGGGGCCAACGTCCTGACTTTC CASSLGGNAGANVLTF
NA TRBJ1-3 NA TRBV19 TGTGCCAGTAGCGTGAGCTCTGGAAACACCATATATTTT CASSVSSGNTIYF
TRBD2 TRBJ2-5 NA TRBV11-2 TGTGCCAGCAGCTTAGATGGGGGGGGGACCCAGTACTTC CASSLDGGGTQYF
NA TRBJ2-3 once TRBV18 TGTGCCAGCTCACCAGGGAGGTCCGCAACAGATACGCAGTATTTT CASSPGRSATDTQYF
NA TRBJ1-3 NA TRBV18 TGTGCCAGCTCACCTGGCAACTCTGGAAACACCATATATTTT CASSPGNSGNTIYF
TRBD1 TRBJ2-2 once TRBV19 TGTGCCAGTTCGAGGACAGGGGACACCGGGGAGCTGTTTTTT CASSRTGDTGELFF